Listed below are T cell receptor beta chains from one sample, sequenced in a study of a mutant IDH1 vaccine in newly diagnosed glioma. Their cognate antigens are unknown. Clones were read by immunoSEQ multiplex PCR, and TCRdb kept only the in-frame ones, dropping some. The sample yields 40,000 to 55,000 clones, around 80% seen once. The sequenced sample was PBMCs, obtained from a glioma patient whose treatment included an IDH1 peptide vaccine. These receptors were taken from a man aged 40-55 years with glioma. CDR3s include the opening cysteine and the closing phenylalanine or tryptophan. D genes are given only for firm matches. Only some rows state a clone size, as once, few, many or a class for expanded clones.

d_gene | j_gene | abundance | v_gene | CDR3nt | CDR3aa
TRBD1 | TRBJ2-5 | NA | TRBV5-4 | TGTGCCAGCAGCTTGGGATGGGGACAGGGGGCAGGGGAGACCCAGTACTTC | CASSLGWGQGAGETQYF
NA | TRBJ2-2 | NA | TRBV6-1 | TGTGCCAGCAGTGAGTGGCACTACACCGGGGAGCTGTTTTTT | CASSEWHYTGELFF
TRBD2 | TRBJ2-4 | NA | TRBV19 | TGTGCCAGTAGTCCCGGACTAGCTGTAGCCAAAAACATTCAGTACTTC | CASSPGLAVAKNIQYF
NA | TRBJ2-7 | NA | TRBV6-6 | TGTGCCAGCAGTTACTCGGGGGAAACTTCCTACGAGCAGTACTTC | CASSYSGETSYEQYF
NA | TRBJ1-6 | few | TRBV30 | TGTGCCTGGACAGATTGGGACTTGCCCAATTCACCCCTCCACTTT | CAWTDWDLPNSPLHF
TRBD1 | TRBJ1-4 | NA | TRBV4-1 | TGCGCCAGCAGCCTCCCCACCCAGGGGGGGCCACTGTTTTTT | CASSLPTQGGPLFF
NA | TRBJ2-2 | NA | TRBV10-3 | TGTGCCATCAGTGACTGGTCTCGGGACACCGGGGAGCTGTTTTTT | CAISDWSRDTGELFF
NA | TRBJ1-5 | NA | TRBV6-5 | TGTGCCAGCCGACCGTATAGCAATCAGCCCCAGCATTTT | CASRPYSNQPQHF
NA | TRBJ1-5 | NA | TRBV4-1 | TGCGCCAGCAGCCAAGTCGGGGGAGCCAATCAGCCCCAGCATTTT | CASSQVGGANQPQHF
TRBD1 | TRBJ1-1 | NA | TRBV5-5 | TGTGCCAGCAGTCGAATCTACGGCAGGGGGACTACTGAAGCTTTCTTT | CASSRIYGRGTTEAFF
TRBD1 | TRBJ2-3 | NA | TRBV7-2 | TGTGCCAGCAGCTTTAACAGGGGCGGCACAGATACGCAGTATTTT | CASSFNRGGTDTQYF
NA | TRBJ1-2 | NA | TRBV7-9 | TGTGCCGCTGAAGGTCGTCTCGGCTACACCTTC | CAAEGRLGYTF
TRBD1 | TRBJ1-3 | NA | TRBV4-1 | TGCGCCAGCAGCCAAGGAGGGACAGCCGGCTCTGGAAACACCATATATTTT | CASSQGGTAGSGNTIYF
NA | TRBJ1-2 | once | TRBV6-5 | TGTGCCAGCAGTTACGTGGGGGGGAGAGGCTATGGCTACACCTTC | CASSYVGGRGYGYTF
NA | TRBJ1-1 | few | TRBV5-6 | TGTGCCAGCAGCCTCTCGCTAGGGGCCACTGAAGCTTTCTTT | CASSLSLGATEAFF
NA | TRBJ2-5 | NA | TRBV29-1 | TGCAGCGTTGGGGCCGAGACCCAGTACTTC | CSVGAETQYF
TRBD1 | TRBJ1-5 | NA | TRBV6-1 | TGTGCCAGCAGGGGACAGGTAGCTCAGCCCCAGCATTTT | CASRGQVAQPQHF
NA | TRBJ2-7 | NA | TRBV4-1 | TGCGCCAGCAGCCGGACAGCGGACTACGAGCAGTACTTC | CASSRTADYEQYF
NA | TRBJ1-1 | NA | TRBV4-1 | TGCGCCAGCAGCCAAGAACTGGGGGCACCGAACACTGAAGCTTTCTTT | CASSQELGAPNTEAFF
NA | TRBJ2-2 | NA | TRBV29-1 | TGCAGCGTTGTATTGGGCACCGGGGAGCTGTTTTTT | CSVVLGTGELFF
NA | TRBJ1-6 | NA | TRBV6-1 | TGTGCCAGCTTGGGTAATTCACCCCTCCACTTT | CASLGNSPLHF
NA | TRBJ1-1 | NA | TRBV4-1 | TGCGCCAGCAGCCAAGGGCGGGGGGGTTATGACACTGAAGCTTTCTTT | CASSQGRGGYDTEAFF
NA | TRBJ1-5 | NA | TRBV5-1 | TGCGCCAGCAGAAGGGATATAGTTGGCAATCAGCCCCAGCATTTT | CASRRDIVGNQPQHF
TRBD1 | TRBJ2-7 | NA | TRBV30 | TGTGCCTGGAGTGGACAGGGGGTCGAGCAGTACTTC | CAWSGQGVEQYF
TRBD1 | TRBJ1-2 | once | TRBV5-4 | TGTGCCAGCAGCGGGACAGTCGATGCTTATGGTGGCTACACCTTC | CASSGTVDAYGGYTF
NA | TRBJ2-1 | once | TRBV6-6 | TGTGCCAGCAGTTACTCGACGGCAGGCCTAAGGAATGAGCAGTTCTTC | CASSYSTAGLRNEQFF
TRBD2 | TRBJ2-7 | NA | TRBV5-1 | TGCGCCAGCAGCCGCGGGACTAGCGGGGGGCGAGAGCAAACCTACGAGCAGTACTTC | CASSRGTSGGREQTYEQYF